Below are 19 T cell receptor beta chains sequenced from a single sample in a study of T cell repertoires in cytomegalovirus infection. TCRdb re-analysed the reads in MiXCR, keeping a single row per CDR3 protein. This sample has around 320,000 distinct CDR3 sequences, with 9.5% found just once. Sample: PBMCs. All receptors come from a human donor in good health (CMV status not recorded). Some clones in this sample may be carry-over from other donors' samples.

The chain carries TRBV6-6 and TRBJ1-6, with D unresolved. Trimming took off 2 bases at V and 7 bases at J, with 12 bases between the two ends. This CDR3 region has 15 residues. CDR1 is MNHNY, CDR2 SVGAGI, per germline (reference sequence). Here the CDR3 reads CASSYPPAVNSPLHF. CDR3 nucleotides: TGTGCCAGCAGTTACCCTCCGGCAGTAAATTCACCCCTCCACTTT.

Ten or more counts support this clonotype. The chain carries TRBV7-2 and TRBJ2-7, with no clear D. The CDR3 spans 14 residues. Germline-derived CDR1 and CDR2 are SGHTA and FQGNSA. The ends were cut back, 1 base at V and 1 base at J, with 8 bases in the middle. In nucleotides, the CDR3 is TGTGCCAGCAGCTTAGGGGCGCAGTCCTACGAGCAGTACTTC. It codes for CASSLGAQSYEQYF.

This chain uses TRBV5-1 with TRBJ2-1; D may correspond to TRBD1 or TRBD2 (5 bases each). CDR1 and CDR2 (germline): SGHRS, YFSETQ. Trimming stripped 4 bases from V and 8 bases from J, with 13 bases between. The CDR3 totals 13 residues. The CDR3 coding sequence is TGCGCCAGCAGCGGGACCGTGCGGGATGAGCAGTTCTTC. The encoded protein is CASSGTVRDEQFF.

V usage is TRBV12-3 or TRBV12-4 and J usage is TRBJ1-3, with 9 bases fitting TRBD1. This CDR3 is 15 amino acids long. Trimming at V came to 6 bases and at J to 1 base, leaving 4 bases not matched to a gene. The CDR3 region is CASRGQGSSGNTIYF. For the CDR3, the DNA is TGTGCCAGCAGGGGACAGGGTAGTTCTGGAAACACCATATATTTT.

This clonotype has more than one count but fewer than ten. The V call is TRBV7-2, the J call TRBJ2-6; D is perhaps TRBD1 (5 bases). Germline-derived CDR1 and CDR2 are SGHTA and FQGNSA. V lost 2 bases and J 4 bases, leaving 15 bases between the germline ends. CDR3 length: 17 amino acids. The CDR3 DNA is TGTGCCAGCAGCTTACAGGGAACCCACGCCGGGGCCAACGTCCTGACTTTC. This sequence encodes CASSLQGTHAGANVLTF.

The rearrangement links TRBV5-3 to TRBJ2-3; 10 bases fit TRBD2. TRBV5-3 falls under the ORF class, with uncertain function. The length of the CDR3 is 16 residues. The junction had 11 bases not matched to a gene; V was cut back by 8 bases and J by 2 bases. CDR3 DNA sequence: TGTGCCAGCAACGGAGGGGGACTAGCGCTCACAGATACGCAGTATTTT. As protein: CASNGGGLALTDTQYF.

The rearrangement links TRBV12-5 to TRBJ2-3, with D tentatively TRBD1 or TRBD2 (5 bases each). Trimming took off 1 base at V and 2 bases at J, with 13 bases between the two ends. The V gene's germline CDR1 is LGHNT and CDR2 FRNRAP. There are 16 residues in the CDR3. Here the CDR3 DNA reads TGTGCTAGTGGTTTGGGGCAGGGAGTATCCACAGATACGCAGTATTTT. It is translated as CASGLGQGVSTDTQYF.

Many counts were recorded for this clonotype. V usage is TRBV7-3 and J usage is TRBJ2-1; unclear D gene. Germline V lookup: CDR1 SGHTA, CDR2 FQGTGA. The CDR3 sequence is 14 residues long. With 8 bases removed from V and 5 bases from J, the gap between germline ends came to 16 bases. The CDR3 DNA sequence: TGTGCCAGCTCGCCTCAGACGGCAAACAATGAGCAGTTCTTC. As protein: CASSPQTANNEQFF.

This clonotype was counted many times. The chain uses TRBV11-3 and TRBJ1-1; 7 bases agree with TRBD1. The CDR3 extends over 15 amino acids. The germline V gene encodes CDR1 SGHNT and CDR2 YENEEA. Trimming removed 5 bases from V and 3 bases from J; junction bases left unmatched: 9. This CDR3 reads CASSVGTGTDTEAFF. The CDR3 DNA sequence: TGTGCCAGCAGCGTCGGTACCGGGACAGACACTGAAGCTTTCTTT.

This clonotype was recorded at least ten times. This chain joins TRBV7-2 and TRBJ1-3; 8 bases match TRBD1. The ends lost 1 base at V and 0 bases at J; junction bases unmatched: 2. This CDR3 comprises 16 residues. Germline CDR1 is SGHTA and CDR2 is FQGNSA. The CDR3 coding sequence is TGTGCCAGCAGCTTAGGGACAGGGCTCTCTGGAAACACCATATATTTT. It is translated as CASSLGTGLSGNTIYF.

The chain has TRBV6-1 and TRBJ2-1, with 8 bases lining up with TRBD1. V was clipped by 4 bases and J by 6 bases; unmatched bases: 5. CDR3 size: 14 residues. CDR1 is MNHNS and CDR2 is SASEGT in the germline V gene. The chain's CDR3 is CASSGQGWLNEQFF. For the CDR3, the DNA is TGTGCCAGCAGTGGACAGGGGTGGCTCAATGAGCAGTTCTTC.

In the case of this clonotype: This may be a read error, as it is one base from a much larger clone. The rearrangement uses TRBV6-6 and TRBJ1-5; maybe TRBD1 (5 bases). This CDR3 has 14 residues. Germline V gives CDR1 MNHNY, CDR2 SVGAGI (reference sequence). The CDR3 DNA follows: TGTGCCGGCAGAGCACCCGGGACCGAGGGGCCCCAGCATTTT. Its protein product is CAGRAPGTEGPQHF.

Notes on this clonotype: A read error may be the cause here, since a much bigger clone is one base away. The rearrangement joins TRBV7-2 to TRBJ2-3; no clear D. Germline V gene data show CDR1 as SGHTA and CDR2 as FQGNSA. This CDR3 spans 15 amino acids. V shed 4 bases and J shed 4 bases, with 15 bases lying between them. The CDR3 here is CASSSVKVRADTQYF. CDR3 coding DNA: TGTGCCAGCAGCTCCGTCAAAGTCCGGGCAGATACGCAGTATTTT.

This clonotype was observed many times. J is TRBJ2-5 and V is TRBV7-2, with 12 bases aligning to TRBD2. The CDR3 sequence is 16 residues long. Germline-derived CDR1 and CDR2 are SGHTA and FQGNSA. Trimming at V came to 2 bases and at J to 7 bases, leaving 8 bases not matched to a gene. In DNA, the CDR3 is TGTGCCAGCAGCTTAAGCCCTAGCGGGGGGGCCGGGACCCAGTACTTC. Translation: CASSLSPSGGAGTQYF.

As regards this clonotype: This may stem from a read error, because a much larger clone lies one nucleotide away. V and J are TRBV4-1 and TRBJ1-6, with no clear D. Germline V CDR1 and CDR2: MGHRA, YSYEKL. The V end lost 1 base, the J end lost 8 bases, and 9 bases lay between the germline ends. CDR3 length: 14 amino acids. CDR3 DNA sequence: TGCGCCAGCAGCCAAGTCAAAGGGTATTCACCCCTCCACTTT. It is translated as CASSQVKGYSPLHF.

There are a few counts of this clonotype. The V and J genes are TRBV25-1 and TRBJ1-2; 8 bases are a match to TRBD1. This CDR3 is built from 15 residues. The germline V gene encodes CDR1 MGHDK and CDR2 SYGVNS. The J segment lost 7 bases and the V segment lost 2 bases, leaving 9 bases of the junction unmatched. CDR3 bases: TGTGCCAGCAGTGAAGAAACAGGGGGAAAATCTGGCTACACCTTC. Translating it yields CASSEETGGKSGYTF.

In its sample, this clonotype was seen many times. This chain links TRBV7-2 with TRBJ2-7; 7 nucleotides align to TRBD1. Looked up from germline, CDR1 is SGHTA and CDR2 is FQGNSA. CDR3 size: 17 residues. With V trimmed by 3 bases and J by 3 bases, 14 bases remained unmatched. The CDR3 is CASSFSGTGAYFYEQYF. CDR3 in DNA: TGTGCCAGCAGCTTTTCCGGAACAGGGGCATACTTCTACGAGCAGTACTTC.

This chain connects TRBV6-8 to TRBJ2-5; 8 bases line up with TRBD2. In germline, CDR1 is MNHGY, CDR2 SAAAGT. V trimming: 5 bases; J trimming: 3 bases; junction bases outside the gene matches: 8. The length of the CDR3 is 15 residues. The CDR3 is CASSVLLAGKETQYF. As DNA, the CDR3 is TGTGCCAGCAGTGTCCTCTTAGCGGGAAAAGAGACCCAGTACTTC.

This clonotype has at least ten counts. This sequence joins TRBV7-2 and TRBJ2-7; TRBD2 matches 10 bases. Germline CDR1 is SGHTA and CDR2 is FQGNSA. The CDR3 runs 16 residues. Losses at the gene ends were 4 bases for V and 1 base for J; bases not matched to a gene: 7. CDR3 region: CASSSPLSGRSYEQYF. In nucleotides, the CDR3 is TGTGCCAGCAGCTCCCCCCTTAGCGGGAGGTCCTACGAGCAGTACTTC.